This T cell receptor beta chain was recorded in a study of a mutant IDH1 vaccine in newly diagnosed glioma. The repertoire was sequenced with immunoSEQ multiplex PCR; TCRdb's copy has only in-frame clones and lacks some. Among about 64,000 clones listed, 70% to 85% were seen once. Time point meaning: week 11, during vaccination. Every vaccine dose comprised 300 ug of mutant IDH1 20-mer peptide plus topical imiquimod. Donors harbored newly found WHO grade 3 or 4 IDH1-mutant, ATRX-lost astrocytomas. Germline assignment: CDR1 MNHEY and CDR2 SMNVEV (reference sequence). The CDR3 runs 14 residues. Trimming pared 2 bases from V and 2 bases from J, leaving 10 bases between. Comment on this clone: The antigen is undetermined.

The rearrangement links TRBV27 to TRBJ2-7; D remains unclear. The material sequenced was PBMCs, taken from a glioma patient whose treatment included an IDH1 peptide vaccine. The source is a woman between 45 and 65 years old with glioma. The CDR3 DNA reads as TGTGCCAGCAGTTTACTCGGCATCGCCTACGAGCAGTACTTC. Its translation is CASSLLGIAYEQYF.